A single sample gave rise to the 7 T cell receptor beta chains below, sequenced in a study of cytomegalovirus exposure and HLA in healthy donors. Both 60 Vbeta primers and 13 Jbeta primers went into the PCR. The data were produced by immunoSEQ multiplex PCR, yet TCRdb's version contains in-frame clones alone and is incomplete. The sample lists approximately 80,000 clones, over 65% occurring once. Sequencing used PBMCs. The source of these receptors is a man aged 25 to 45 in good health and CMV-seropositive.

The chain links TRBV4-1 to TRBJ2-2, with 8 bases lining up with TRBD1. The ends lost 5 bases at V and 1 base at J; junction bases unmatched: 6. The CDR3 is made up of 16 amino acids. Germline V gene data show CDR1 as MGHRA and CDR2 as YSYEKL. The CDR3 DNA is TGCGCCAGCAGCGTATGGACAGGGAGGAACACCGGGGAGCTGTTTTTT. Translated, it gives CASSVWTGRNTGELFF.

The V call is TRBV15, the J call TRBJ2-5; D is perhaps TRBD1 (6 bases). The length of the CDR3 is 16 residues. Germline lookup yields CDR1 LNHNV and CDR2 YYDKDF (reference sequence). V was pared by 6 bases and J by 1 base, with 18 bases between. For the CDR3, the DNA is TGTGCCACCAGTCCAGGGGTTTTGGAACTCCAAGAGACCCAGTACTTC. Amino acid sequence: CATSPGVLELQETQYF.

The genes are TRBV19 and TRBJ2-3; possibly TRBD2 for D (5 bases). CDR3 length: 16 amino acids. Germline lookup yields CDR1 LNHDA and CDR2 SQIVND (reference sequence). The V end was cut by 4 bases, the J end by 1 base, with 15 bases between. CDR3 DNA sequence: TGTGCCAGTAGTACGACCCGAGGACTGCGCACAGATACGCAGTATTTT. Translating it yields CASSTTRGLRTDTQYF.

The chain recombines TRBV10-3 with TRBJ2-1, with TRBD1 matching over 9 bases. The CDR3 length is 14 residues. The germline V gene has CDR1 ENHRY and CDR2 SYGVKD. With 5 bases clipped from V and 9 bases from J, the junction kept 8 bases outside the gene matches. The CDR3 DNA reads TGTGCCATCAGTCCACAGGGGGCGGCTGTTGAGCAGTTCTTC. Protein sequence: CAISPQGAAVEQFF.

The J gene is TRBJ1-5, the V gene TRBV15, with 7 bases that match TRBD1. Germline CDR1 is LNHNV and CDR2 is YYDKDF (reference sequence). The CDR3 is 18 residues long. V lost 5 bases to trimming and J lost 0 bases; unmatched junction nucleotides: 13. CDR3 nucleotide sequence: TGTGCCACCAGCGTACACAGGGGACAAGAATATAGCAATCAGCCCCAGCATTTT. It yields the protein CATSVHRGQEYSNQPQHF.

This chain joins TRBV2 and TRBJ1-2; D possibly corresponds to TRBD1 (6 bases). Trimming took 3 bases from V and 6 from J, leaving 11 bases between them. Germline assignment: CDR1 SNHLY and CDR2 FYNNEI. There are 13 residues in the CDR3. CDR3 region: CASSERGRDGYTF. In nucleotides, the CDR3 is TGTGCCAGCAGTGAGCGGGGGCGGGATGGCTACACCTTC.

The rearrangement uses TRBV2 and TRBJ2-7, with 7 bases lining up with TRBD1. The V and J ends lost 7 bases and 7 bases, in that order; junction bases with no gene match: 7. The germline CDR1 and CDR2 sequences are SNHLY and FYNNEI. This CDR3 spans 12 amino acids. CDR3: CASTSTGREQYF. The CDR3 region has the DNA TGTGCCAGCACCTCGACAGGGCGAGAGCAGTACTTC.